This T cell receptor (beta chain) comes out of a study of blood T cell repertoires in COVID-19. CDR3 length: 15 amino acids. Germline V lookup: CDR1 SGHRS, CDR2 YFSETQ. With V trimmed by 0 bases and J by 7 bases, 4 bases remained unmatched. Assay used: immunoSEQ multiplex PCR; TCRdb lists only in-frame clones, some missing. The sample holds 150,000 to 200,000 clones, around 82% seen once. The genes are TRBV5-1 and TRBJ2-1, with 10 bases identical to TRBD1. Sample: PBMCs or T cells enriched from blood (not recorded which). The sequence came from a woman between 50 and 59 years old with acute COVID-19. CDR3 amino acids: CASSLETGGLNEQFF. In DNA form, the CDR3 reads TGCGCCAGCAGCTTGGAGACAGGGGGCTTGAATGAGCAGTTCTTC.